Shown below are 32 T cell receptor beta chains from a single sample sequenced in a study of blood T cell repertoires in COVID-19. The protocol was immunoSEQ multiplex PCR, while the TCRdb copy is restricted to in-frame clones and leaves out a portion. The repertoire has some 60,000 clones, around 90% of them found once; the top ten carry around 7.4%. The sample consisted of peripheral blood. The receptors shown here come from a human donor with active COVID-19. The donor label of this sample is uncertain.

This sequence joins TRBV6-5 and TRBJ2-5, with 11 nucleotides matching TRBD2. CDR1 is MNHEY, CDR2 SVGAGI, per germline. Trimming cost V 4 bases and J 1 base; bases outside gene matches: 5. The CDR3 sequence is 16 residues long. The CDR3 reads CASSSLAGGTQETQYF. As DNA, the CDR3 is TGTGCCAGCAGTTCGCTAGCGGGAGGTACCCAAGAGACCCAGTACTTC.

The chain joins TRBV5-4 to TRBJ2-7, with 7 bases matching TRBD1. The V gene end was trimmed by 2 bases and the J gene end by 7 bases; junction bases not matched to a gene: 6. The germline gives CDR1 SGHNT, CDR2 YYREEE (reference sequence). CDR3 size: 13 residues. The CDR3 is CASSFYRGDEQYF. The CDR3 DNA follows: TGTGCCAGCAGCTTTTACAGGGGAGATGAGCAGTACTTC.

This clone was seen a few times. The V and J genes are TRBV7-9 and TRBJ1-5, with D uncertain. The V and J ends lost 1 base and 7 bases respectively, with 8 bases between them. The CDR3 spans 13 residues. Germline loops: CDR1 SEHNR, CDR2 FQNEAQ (reference sequence). The CDR3 region has the DNA TGTGCCAGCAGCTTAGGAGGGCCGCAGCCCCAGCATTTT. Its translation: CASSLGGPQPQHF. Full variable domain (missing parts from reference TRBV7-9 and TRBJ1-5): DTGVSQNPRHKITKRGQNVTFRCDPISEHNRLYWYRQTLGQGPEFLTYFQNEAQLEKSRLLSDRFSAERPKGSFSTLEIQRTEQGDSAMYLCASSLGGPQPQHFGDGTRLSIL.

The rearrangement uses TRBV19 and TRBJ2-1, with 9 bases fitting TRBD2. Germline V gene sequence: CDR1 LNHDA, CDR2 SQIVND (reference sequence). This CDR3 comprises 14 residues. The V segment lost 4 bases and the J segment 9 bases; nucleotides outside the gene matches: 7. CDR3 in DNA: TGTGCCAGTAGTAGCCGCGGTAGCGGGGGTGAGCAGTTCTTC. Translating gives CASSSRGSGGEQFF.

The chain joins TRBV4-1 to TRBJ2-1; TRBD2 matches 14 bases. CDR1 is MGHRA, CDR2 YSYEKL, per germline. V shed 6 bases, J shed 8 bases, and the junction held 9 bases outside the gene matches. This CDR3 region has 16 residues. In DNA form, the CDR3 reads TGCGCCAGCAGACTAAACCCGGGACTAGCGGGAGATGAGCAGTTCTTC. Translation gives CASRLNPGLAGDEQFF.

For the CDR3, the DNA is TGTGCCAGCAGCTTGGTGTTTTCGGGTATCCAAGAGACCCAGTACTTC. This sequence encodes CASSLVFSGIQETQYF. This rearrangement joins TRBV5-4 to TRBJ2-5; D is ambiguous. The length of the CDR3 is 16 residues. V shed 0 bases and J shed 1 base, with 13 bases lying between them. Looked up from germline, CDR1 is SGHNT and CDR2 is YYREEE (reference sequence).

The V gene is TRBV4-1, the J gene TRBJ1-2; TRBD1 is a possible D gene (6 bases). Germline loops: CDR1 MGHRA, CDR2 YSYEKL. The CDR3 loop spans 13 amino acids. The V and J ends lost 4 bases and 5 bases respectively, with 11 bases between them. CDR3 sequence (DNA): TGCGCCAGCAGCCGGGGACAAGATTATGGCTACACCTTC. Translation gives CASSRGQDYGYTF.

This sequence joins TRBV3-1 (or the pseudogene TRBV3-2) and TRBJ2-1, with 9 bases lining up with TRBD1. The CDR3 totals 15 residues. V gave up 1 base and J gave up 7 bases; unmatched junction bases: 5. Germline lookup yields CDR1 LGHDT and CDR2 YNNKEL (reference sequence). CDR3 bases: TGTGCCAGCAGCCAAGGGACAGGGGCGGGGAATGAGCAGTTCTTC. This encodes CASSQGTGAGNEQFF.

The chain couples TRBV2 to TRBJ1-1, with D tentatively TRBD1 (5 bases). V was cut by 5 bases and J by 4 bases, with 17 bases left in between. CDR3 size: 15 residues. CDR1 and CDR2 (germline): SNHLY, FYNNEI. The CDR3 spells CASSTVGGGGTEAFF. The CDR3 nucleotides are TGTGCCAGCAGTACCGTGGGGGGAGGAGGCACTGAAGCTTTCTTT.

This rearrangement joins TRBV29-1 to TRBJ2-7; unclear D gene. The germline V gene has CDR1 SQVTM and CDR2 ANQGSEA. V gave up 3 bases and J gave up 6 bases, with 9 bases separating them. CDR3 size: 11 residues. This CDR3 reads CSVDVALEQYF. The CDR3 DNA reads as TGCAGCGTTGACGTGGCTCTCGAGCAGTACTTC.

This rearrangement joins TRBV6-6 to TRBJ1-1; 7 bases are shared with TRBD1. V lost 2 bases and J lost 1; bases outside the gene matches: 1. Germline CDR1 MNHNY, CDR2 SVGAGI (reference sequence). The CDR3 sequence is 14 residues long. The CDR3, as DNA: TGTGCCAGCAGTTACGGGACAGCGAACACTGAAGCTTTCTTT. Its translation is CASSYGTANTEAFF.

The chain employs TRBV11-2 and TRBJ2-1; D perhaps matches TRBD2 (6 bases). CDR1 is SGHAT and CDR2 is FQNNGV in the germline V gene. This CDR3 has 15 residues. Deletions cut 5 bases from V and 8 bases from J, with 19 bases between. DNA for the CDR3: TGTGCCAGCAGCCCGCGGACTATGTTGTTGGATGAGCAGTTCTTC. Translated: CASSPRTMLLDEQFF.

This clone was counted a single time. V usage is TRBV30 and J usage is TRBJ2-7; D perhaps matches TRBD2 (6 bases). V was shortened by 0 bases and J by 3 bases, with 9 bases between the two germline ends. This CDR3 spans 13 amino acids. Germline CDR1 GTSNPN, CDR2 SVGIG (reference sequence). The CDR3 loop reads CAWSVGLYYEQYF. CDR3 in DNA: TGTGCCTGGAGTGTGGGACTTTACTACGAGCAGTACTTC.

The chain has TRBV11-2 and TRBJ1-1, with no clear D. Trimming removed 5 bases at V and 6 bases at J, with 13 bases between. The CDR3 is 13 amino acids. Germline-derived CDR1 and CDR2 are SGHAT and FQNNGV. The CDR3 DNA reads TGTGCCAGCAGCCCGGACCGAGGGCCTGAAGCTTTCTTT. Its protein product is CASSPDRGPEAFF.

The V call is TRBV7-9, the J call TRBJ2-3; TRBD1 aligns across 10 bases. The J segment lost 4 bases and the V segment lost 4 bases, leaving 8 bases of the junction unmatched. The CDR3 covers 16 residues. From germline, CDR1 is SEHNR and CDR2 FQNEAQ (reference sequence). The CDR3 loop is CASSYAGTGVADTQYF. The CDR3 DNA reads as TGTGCCAGCAGCTACGCCGGGACAGGGGTCGCAGATACGCAGTATTTT.

This rearrangement joins TRBV3-1 (or the pseudogene TRBV3-2) to TRBJ1-4; no definite D call. The CDR3 is made up of 14 amino acids. Germline V gene lookup returns CDR1 LGHDT and CDR2 YNNKEL (reference sequence). V lost 4 bases to trimming and J lost 0 bases, with 6 bases between them. CDR3 bases: TGTGCCAGCAGCCTCCGTGCAACTAATGAAAAACTGTTTTTT. Protein sequence: CASSLRATNEKLFF.

The chain uses TRBV10-3 and TRBJ2-1; tentatively, D is TRBD2 (7 bases). The CDR3 sequence is 15 residues long. The V end was cut by 2 bases, the J end by 5 bases, with 13 bases between. CDR1 is ENHRY, CDR2 SYGVKD, per germline. Here the CDR3 reads CAISEGRGPNNEQFF. The CDR3 DNA is TGTGCCATCAGTGAGGGGCGGGGGCCTAACAATGAGCAGTTCTTC.

V is TRBV5-4 and J is TRBJ2-5; no definite D call. CDR1 and CDR2 from the germline V gene are SGHNT and YYREEE (reference sequence). V shed 4 bases and J shed 0 bases, with 10 bases lying between them. The CDR3 consists of 14 residues. This chain's CDR3 is CASSLRLNQETQYF. The CDR3 nucleotides are TGTGCCAGCAGCCTTCGACTGAACCAAGAGACCCAGTACTTC.

The chain is built from TRBV19 and TRBJ2-3; the D gene is possibly TRBD2 (6 bases). The germline CDR1 and CDR2 sequences are LNHDA and SQIVND (reference sequence). The CDR3 is 16 residues long. Trimming cost V 6 bases and J 2 bases, with 18 bases left between them. In nucleotides, the CDR3 is TGTGCCAGTAGCCGTCTGGGCGGGGCGATCACAGATACGCAGTATTTT. Translation gives CASSRLGGAITDTQYF.

This chain uses TRBV29-1 with TRBJ2-1; 11 nucleotides align to TRBD2. There are 16 residues in the CDR3. V trimming: 4 bases; J trimming: 1 base; junction bases outside the gene matches: 6. Germline V CDR1 and CDR2: SQVTM, ANQGSEA. CDR3 protein: CSVAGLAGGSYNEQFF. For the CDR3, the DNA is TGCAGCGTTGCAGGGCTAGCGGGAGGATCCTACAATGAGCAGTTCTTC.

The chain uses TRBV21-1 and TRBJ2-5; the table gives TRBD1 as D, unverified against the DNA. TRBV21-1 is a pseudogene. CDR3 length: 15 amino acids. The CDR3 spells CASSARQGDCETQYF. The CDR3 DNA reads as TGTGCCAGCAGCGCCCGACAGGGGGATTGTGAGACCCAGTACTTC.

The V and J genes are TRBV3-1 (or the pseudogene TRBV3-2) and TRBJ2-2; 9 bases are a match to TRBD1. Germline V lookup: CDR1 LGHDT, CDR2 YNNKEL (reference sequence). After removal of 0 bases from V and 4 bases from J, the junction contained 9 bases not matched to a gene. CDR3 length: 18 residues. The CDR3 loop is CASSQERFGTGSTGELFF. The CDR3 DNA follows: TGTGCCAGCAGCCAAGAGAGGTTCGGGACAGGGAGCACCGGGGAGCTGTTTTTT.

The CDR3, as DNA: TGTGCCAGCAGTGAAGAACAGGGGAACAATGAGCAGTTCTTC. This gives the protein CASSEEQGNNEQFF. V usage is TRBV6-1 and J usage is TRBJ2-1; 7 bases map to TRBD1. The CDR3 is made up of 14 amino acids. V dropped 1 base and J dropped 5; count of bases not matched to a gene: 2. Germline lookup yields CDR1 MNHNS and CDR2 SASEGT.

The V and J genes are TRBV5-1 and TRBJ2-7; 9 bases match TRBD1. The germline CDR1 and CDR2 sequences are SGHRS and YFSETQ. The CDR3 spans 15 residues. V shed 0 bases, J shed 2 bases, and the junction held 3 bases outside the gene matches. This chain's CDR3 is CASSLAGQGPYEQYF. The CDR3 DNA follows: TGCGCCAGCAGCTTGGCGGGACAGGGACCCTACGAGCAGTACTTC.

In its sample, this clone was seen once. The rearrangement links TRBV11-3 to TRBJ2-1; TRBD2 aligns across 14 bases. CDR1 and CDR2 (germline): SGHNT, YENEEA. V trimming: 0 bases; J trimming: 7 bases; junction bases outside the gene matches: 11. The CDR3 totals 19 residues. The CDR3 spells CASSLDSPLTSGRANEQFF. Here the CDR3 DNA reads TGTGCCAGCAGCTTAGATTCCCCCCTGACTAGCGGGAGGGCAAATGAGCAGTTCTTC.

The chain combines TRBV5-1 with TRBJ1-1, with D possibly matching TRBD1 (5 bases). Germline V CDR1 and CDR2: SGHRS, YFSETQ. This CDR3 is 13 amino acids long. The V gene lost 4 bases and the J gene lost 6 bases, with 13 bases spanning the gap. The CDR3 spells CASSAGGRAEAFF. The CDR3 DNA reads as TGCGCCAGCAGCGCGGGAGGCAGGGCTGAAGCTTTCTTT. Filled out from reference TRBV5-1 and TRBJ1-1, the complete variable domain reads KAGVTQTPRYLIKTRGQQVTLSCSPISGHRSVSWYQQTPGQGLQFLFEYFSETQRNKGNFPGRFSGRQFSNSRSEMNVSTLELGDSALYLCASSAGGRAEAFFGQGTRLTVV.

This chain connects TRBV11-3 to TRBJ1-1, with TRBD1 matching 9 bases. The V gene end was trimmed by 4 bases and the J gene end by 0 bases; junction bases not matched to a gene: 6. The germline CDR1 and CDR2 sequences are SGHNT and YENEEA. The CDR3 covers 16 residues. The CDR3 spells CASSSMGTGMNTEAFF. CDR3 coding DNA: TGTGCCAGCAGCTCTATGGGGACAGGGATGAACACTGAAGCTTTCTTT.

This chain links TRBV3-1 (or the pseudogene TRBV3-2) with TRBJ2-3; 11 nucleotides agree with TRBD2. This CDR3 is built from 16 residues. The germline CDR1 and CDR2 sequences are LGHDT and YNNKEL (reference sequence). The J segment lost 3 bases and the V segment lost 4 bases, leaving 6 bases of the junction unmatched. Here the CDR3 reads CASSPLAGGSTDTQYF. CDR3 DNA sequence: TGTGCCAGCAGCCCCTTAGCGGGAGGGTCGACAGATACGCAGTATTTT.

The J gene is TRBJ2-2, the V gene TRBV4-1; possibly TRBD2 for D (7 bases). Between the trimmed V and J ends, which lost 5 bases and 5 bases, there was a span of 18 bases. The CDR3 sequence is 16 residues long. Germline CDR1 is MGHRA and CDR2 is YSYEKL. The CDR3 loop is CASSYLGGARTGELFF. DNA of the CDR3: TGCGCCAGCAGCTATCTAGGGGGGGCAAGGACCGGGGAGCTGTTTTTT.

This rearrangement joins TRBV3-1 (or the pseudogene TRBV3-2) to TRBJ2-7; possibly TRBD2 for D (5 bases). The CDR3 has 13 amino acids. Germline CDR1 reads LGHDT; CDR2 reads YNNKEL (reference sequence). V was shortened by 3 bases and J by 6 bases, with 12 bases between the two germline ends. CDR3 nucleotides: TGTGCCAGCAGCCAGATGCCGGGATCCGAGCAGTACTTC. It encodes CASSQMPGSEQYF.

J is TRBJ1-5 and V is TRBV12-5, with 9 bases matching TRBD1. CDR1 LGHNT and CDR2 FRNRAP come from the germline V gene. Unmatched junction bases numbered 6, after V lost 6 bases and J lost 0 bases. This CDR3 is built from 16 residues. CDR3 in amino acids: CASGTGQGSSNQPQHF. The CDR3 DNA reads as TGTGCTAGTGGCACGGGACAGGGAAGTAGCAATCAGCCCCAGCATTTT.

CDR3 protein: CASRVRLAKNIQYF. The CDR3 DNA follows: TGTGCCAGCAGAGTTAGATTAGCCAAAAACATTCAGTACTTC. The chain links TRBV2 to TRBJ2-4; no clear D gene. Germline CDR1 is SNHLY and CDR2 is FYNNEI. CDR3 length equals 14 residues. V lost 6 bases and J lost 0, with 9 bases in between.